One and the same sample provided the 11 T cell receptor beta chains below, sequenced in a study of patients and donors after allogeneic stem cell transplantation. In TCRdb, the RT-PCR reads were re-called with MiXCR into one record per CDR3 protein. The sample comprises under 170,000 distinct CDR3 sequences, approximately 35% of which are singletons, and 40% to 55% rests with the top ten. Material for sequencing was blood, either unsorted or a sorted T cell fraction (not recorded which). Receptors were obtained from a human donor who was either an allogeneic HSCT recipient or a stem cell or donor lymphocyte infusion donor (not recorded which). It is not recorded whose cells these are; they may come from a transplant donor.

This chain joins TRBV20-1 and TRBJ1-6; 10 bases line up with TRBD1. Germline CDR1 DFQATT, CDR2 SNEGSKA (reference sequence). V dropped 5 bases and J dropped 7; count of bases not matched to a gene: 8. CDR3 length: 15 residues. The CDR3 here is CSAPWQDRGNSPLHF. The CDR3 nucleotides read TGCAGTGCTCCCTGGCAGGACAGGGGGAATTCACCCCTCCACTTT.

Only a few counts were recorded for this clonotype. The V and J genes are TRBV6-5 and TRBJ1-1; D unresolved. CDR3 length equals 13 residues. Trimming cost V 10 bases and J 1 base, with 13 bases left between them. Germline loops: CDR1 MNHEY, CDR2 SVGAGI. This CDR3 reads CATEVEQNTEAFF. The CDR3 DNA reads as TGTGCCACAGAGGTTGAACAGAACACTGAAGCTTTCTTT.

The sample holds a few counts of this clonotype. The CDR3 DNA follows: TGTGCCAGCAGCGCCGCCGGGGGCCGGACTGAAGCTTTCTTT. It translates to CASSAAGGRTEAFF. The chain couples TRBV7-2 to TRBJ1-1; perhaps TRBD1 as D (6 bases). CDR3 length: 14 amino acids. The germline V gene encodes CDR1 SGHTA and CDR2 FQGNSA. Trimming took off 5 bases at V and 5 bases at J, with 15 bases between the two ends.

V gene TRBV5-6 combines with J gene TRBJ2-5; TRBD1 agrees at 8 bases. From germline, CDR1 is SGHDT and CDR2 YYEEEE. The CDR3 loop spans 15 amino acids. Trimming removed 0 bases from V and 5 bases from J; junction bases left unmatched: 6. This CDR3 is CASSLVFRGRETQYF. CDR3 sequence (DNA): TGTGCCAGCAGCTTGGTATTCAGGGGGCGGGAGACCCAGTACTTC.

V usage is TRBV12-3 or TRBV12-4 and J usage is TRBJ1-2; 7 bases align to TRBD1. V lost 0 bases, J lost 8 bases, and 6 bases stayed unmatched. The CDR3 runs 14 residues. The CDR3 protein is CASSLALTGQGYTF. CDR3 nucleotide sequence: TGTGCCAGCAGTTTAGCCCTGACAGGGCAAGGCTACACCTTC.

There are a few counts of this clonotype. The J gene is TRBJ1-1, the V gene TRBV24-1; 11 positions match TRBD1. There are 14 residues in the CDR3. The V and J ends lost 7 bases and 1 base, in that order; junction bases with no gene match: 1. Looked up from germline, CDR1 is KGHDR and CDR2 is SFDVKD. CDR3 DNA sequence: TGTGCCACCAGGGGACAGGGGGGGAACACTGAAGCTTTCTTT. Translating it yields CATRGQGGNTEAFF.

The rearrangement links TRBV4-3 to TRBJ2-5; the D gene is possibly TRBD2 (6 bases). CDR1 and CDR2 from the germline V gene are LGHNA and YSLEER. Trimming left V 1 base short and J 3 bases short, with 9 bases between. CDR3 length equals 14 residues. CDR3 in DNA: TGCGCCAGCAGCCAAGGGACTATAGAAGAGACCCAGTACTTC. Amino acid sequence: CASSQGTIEETQYF.

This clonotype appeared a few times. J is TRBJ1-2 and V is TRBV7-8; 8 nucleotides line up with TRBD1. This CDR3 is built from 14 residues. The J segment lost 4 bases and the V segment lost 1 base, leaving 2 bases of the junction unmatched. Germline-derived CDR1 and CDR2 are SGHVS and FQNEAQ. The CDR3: CASSLGTGPYGYTF. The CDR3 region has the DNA TGTGCCAGCAGCTTAGGGACAGGGCCCTATGGCTACACCTTC.

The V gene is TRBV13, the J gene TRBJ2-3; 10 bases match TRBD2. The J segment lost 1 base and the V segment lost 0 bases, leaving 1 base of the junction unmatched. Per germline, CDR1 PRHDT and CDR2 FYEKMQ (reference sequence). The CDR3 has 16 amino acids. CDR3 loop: CASSLGGTSGTDTQYF. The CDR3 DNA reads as TGTGCCAGCAGCTTAGGCGGGACTAGCGGCACAGATACGCAGTATTTT.

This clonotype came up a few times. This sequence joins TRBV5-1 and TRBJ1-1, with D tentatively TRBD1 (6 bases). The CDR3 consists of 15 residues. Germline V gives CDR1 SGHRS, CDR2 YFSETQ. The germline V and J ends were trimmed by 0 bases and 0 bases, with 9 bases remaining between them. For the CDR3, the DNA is TGCGCCAGCAGCTTGGGGGACACTATGAACACTGAAGCTTTCTTT. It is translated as CASSLGDTMNTEAFF.

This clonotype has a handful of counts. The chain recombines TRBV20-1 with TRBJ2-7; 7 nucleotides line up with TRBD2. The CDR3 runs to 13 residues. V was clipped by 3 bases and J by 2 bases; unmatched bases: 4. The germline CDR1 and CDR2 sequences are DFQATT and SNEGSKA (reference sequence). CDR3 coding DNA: TGCAGTGCTAGCGGGGGGTCAACCTACGAGCAGTACTTC. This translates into CSASGGSTYEQYF.